The text below deals with one T cell receptor beta chain. Its antigen is not known. From the reads, TCRdb called clonotypes with MiXCR, one entry per CDR3 protein. Of hundreds of thousands of distinct CDR3 sequences listed, 25% to 35% were seen once; the top ten hold 20%. These data come from a study of T cell repertoires in cytomegalovirus infection. Study-wide results and caveats: HLA-C-restricted, CMV-specific TCR beta clonotypes were dominant ex vivo.

This CDR3 is built from 14 residues. Deletions cut 4 bases from V and 0 bases from J, with 7 bases between. Looked up from germline, CDR1 is SNHLY and CDR2 is FYNNEI. The rearrangement uses TRBV2 and TRBJ1-5; D gene unclear. The receptor was isolated from a human donor in good health (CMV status not recorded). Some clones in this sample may be carry-over from other donors' samples. The sample here was cultured PBMCs, taken from culture after CMV antigen stimulation. In DNA, the CDR3 is TGTGCCAGCAGTGGGGTAGATAGCAATCAGCCCCAGCATTTT. Translation: CASSGVDSNQPQHF.